This TCR beta chain was identified in a study of blood T cell repertoires in COVID-19. Generated by immunoSEQ multiplex PCR, the TCRdb table keeps only in-frame clones and is missing some. The sample contains some 170,000 clones, around 83% of which appear only once. The CDR3 is 18 residues long. Sequencing used peripheral blood. The V gene is TRBV21-1, the J gene TRBJ2-4; whether TRBD1, the table's D call, matches the DNA was not checked. TRBV21-1 constitutes a pseudogene. The receptor was isolated from a man aged 40-49 years with acute or convalescent COVID-19. In DNA, the CDR3 is TGTGCCAGCAGCATGCCCGGACAGGGCGGGGTAATCACGGACATTCAGTACTTC. Amino acid sequence: CASSMPGQGGVITDIQYF.